This T cell receptor beta chain was captured in a study of PD-1 blockade in classical Hodgkin lymphoma. Data came from immunoSEQ multiplex PCR; TCRdb stores just in-frame clones and leaves some out. Of some 52,000 clones in the sample, approximately 86% were seen once. Time point reported: cycle 4 day 1 (C4D1), after less than seven weeks of nivolumab. Brentuximab vedotin exposure varied, and every patient relapsed after autologous stem cell transplantation. The CDR3 totals 11 residues. Germline V gene lookup returns CDR1 SGHRS and CDR2 YFSETQ. The trim removed 5 bases at V and 5 bases at J, leaving 0 bases unmatched.

The receptor was isolated from a human donor with classical Hodgkin lymphoma. The chain uses TRBV5-1 and TRBJ2-5, with TRBD1 identical over 7 bases. The sample here was peripheral blood mononuclear cells (PBMCs), taken before the fourth cycle of nivolumab. The CDR3 sequence is CASRQGETQYF. The DNA for the CDR3 is TGCGCCAGCAGACAGGGGGAGACCCAGTACTTC.